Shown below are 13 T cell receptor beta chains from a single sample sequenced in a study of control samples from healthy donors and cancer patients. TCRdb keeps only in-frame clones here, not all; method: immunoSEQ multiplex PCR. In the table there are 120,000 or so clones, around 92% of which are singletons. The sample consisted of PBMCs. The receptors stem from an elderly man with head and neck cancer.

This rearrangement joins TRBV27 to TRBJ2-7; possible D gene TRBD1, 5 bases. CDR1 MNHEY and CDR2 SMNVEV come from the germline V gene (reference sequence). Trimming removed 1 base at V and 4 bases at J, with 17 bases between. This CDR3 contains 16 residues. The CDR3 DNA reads TGTGCCAGCAGTTTATACAGCTCCTTGGGGCCATACGAGCAGTACTTC. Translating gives CASSLYSSLGPYEQYF.

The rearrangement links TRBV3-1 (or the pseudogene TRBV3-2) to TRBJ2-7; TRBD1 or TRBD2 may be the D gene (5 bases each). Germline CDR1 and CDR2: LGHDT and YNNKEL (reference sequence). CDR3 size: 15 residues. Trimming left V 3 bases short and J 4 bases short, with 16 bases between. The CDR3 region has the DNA TGTGCCAGCAGCCATTATGGCCTCGGGGCTTACGAGCAGTACTTC. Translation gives CASSHYGLGAYEQYF.

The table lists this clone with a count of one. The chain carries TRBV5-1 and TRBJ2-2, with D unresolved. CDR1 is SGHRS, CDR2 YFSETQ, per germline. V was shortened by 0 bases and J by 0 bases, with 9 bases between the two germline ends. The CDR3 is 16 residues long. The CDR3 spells CASSLESLPNTGELFF. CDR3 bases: TGCGCCAGCAGCTTGGAGAGTCTACCGAACACCGGGGAGCTGTTTTTT.

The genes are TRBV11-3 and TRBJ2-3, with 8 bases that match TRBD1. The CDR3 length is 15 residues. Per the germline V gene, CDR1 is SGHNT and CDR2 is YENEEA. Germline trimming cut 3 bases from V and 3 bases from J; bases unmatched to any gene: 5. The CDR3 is CASSLTGEETDTQYF. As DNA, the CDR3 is TGTGCCAGCAGCTTGACAGGGGAAGAAACAGATACGCAGTATTTT.

CDR3 sequence reads: CASSQGAGTSSPYEQYF. CDR3 coding DNA: TGCGCCAGCAGCCAAGGGGCCGGGACTAGCTCCCCCTACGAGCAGTACTTC. J is TRBJ2-7 and V is TRBV4-1; 9 bases line up with TRBD2. After removal of 1 base from V and 2 bases from J, the junction contained 9 bases not matched to a gene. Germline CDR1 is MGHRA and CDR2 is YSYEKL. The CDR3 is 17 amino acids.

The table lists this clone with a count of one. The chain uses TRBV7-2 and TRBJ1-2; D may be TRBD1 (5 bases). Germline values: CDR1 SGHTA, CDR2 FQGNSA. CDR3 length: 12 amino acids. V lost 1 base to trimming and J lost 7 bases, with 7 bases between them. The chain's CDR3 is CASSLDRSGYTF. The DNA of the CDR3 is TGTGCCAGCAGCTTAGACAGGTCTGGCTACACCTTC.

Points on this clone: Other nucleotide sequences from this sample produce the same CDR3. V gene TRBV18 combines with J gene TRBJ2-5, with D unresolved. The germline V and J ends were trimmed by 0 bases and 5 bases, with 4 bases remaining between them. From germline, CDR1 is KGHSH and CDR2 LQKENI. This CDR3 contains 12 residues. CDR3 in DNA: TGTGCCAGCTCACCACCGGGGGAGACCCAGTACTTC. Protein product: CASSPPGETQYF.

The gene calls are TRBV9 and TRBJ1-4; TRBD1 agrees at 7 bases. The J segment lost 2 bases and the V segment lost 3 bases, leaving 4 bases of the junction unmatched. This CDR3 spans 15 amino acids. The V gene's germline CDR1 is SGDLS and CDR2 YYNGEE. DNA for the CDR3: TGTGCCAGCAGCGCGCAGGGGGGCACTAATGAAAAACTGTTTTTT. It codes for CASSAQGGTNEKLFF.

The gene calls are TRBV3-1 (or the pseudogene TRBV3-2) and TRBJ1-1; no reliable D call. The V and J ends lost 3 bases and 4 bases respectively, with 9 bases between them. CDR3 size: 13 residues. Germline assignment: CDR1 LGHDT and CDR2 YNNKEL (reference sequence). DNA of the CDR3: TGTGCCAGCAGCCAGACTAGCATCACTGAAGCTTTCTTT. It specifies CASSQTSITEAFF.

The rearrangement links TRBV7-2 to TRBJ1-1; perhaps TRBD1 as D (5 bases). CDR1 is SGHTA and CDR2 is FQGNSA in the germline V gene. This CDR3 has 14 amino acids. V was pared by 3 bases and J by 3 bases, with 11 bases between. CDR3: CASSFFGGYTEAFF. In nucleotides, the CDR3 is TGTGCCAGCAGCTTTTTTGGGGGATACACTGAAGCTTTCTTT.

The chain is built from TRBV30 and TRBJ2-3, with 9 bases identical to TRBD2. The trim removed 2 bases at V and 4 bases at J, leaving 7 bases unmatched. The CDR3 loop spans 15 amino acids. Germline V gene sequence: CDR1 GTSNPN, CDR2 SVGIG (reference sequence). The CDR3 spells CAWSPREGFADTQYF. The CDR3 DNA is TGTGCCTGGAGTCCGCGGGAGGGCTTTGCAGATACGCAGTATTTT.

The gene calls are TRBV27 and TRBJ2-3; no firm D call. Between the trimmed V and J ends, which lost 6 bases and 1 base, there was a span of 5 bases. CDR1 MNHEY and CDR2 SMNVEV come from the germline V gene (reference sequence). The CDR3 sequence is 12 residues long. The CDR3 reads CASSRGTDTQYF. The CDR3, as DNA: TGTGCCAGCAGCCGCGGCACAGATACGCAGTATTTT.

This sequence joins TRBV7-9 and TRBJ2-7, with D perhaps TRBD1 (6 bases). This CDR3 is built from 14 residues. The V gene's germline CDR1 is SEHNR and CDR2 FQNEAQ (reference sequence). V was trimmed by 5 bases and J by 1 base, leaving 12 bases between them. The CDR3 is CASSRTEISYEQYF. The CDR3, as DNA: TGTGCCAGCAGCCGGACAGAGATTTCCTACGAGCAGTACTTC.